This T cell receptor (beta chain) came from a study of cytomegalovirus exposure and HLA in healthy donors. Study outcomes and limitations: Altogether, around 160 TCR beta chains were recorded as cytomegalovirus-associated. In vitro confirmation showed a few CMV-associated chains to be CMV antigen specific. In the 90 to 150 validation repertoires, approximately 94% of cluster scores exceeded 0, per a later analysis. Many donors shared some public TCRs, even though most TCR sequences were rare.

Per the germline V gene, CDR1 is MNHEY and CDR2 is SVGAGI. V was shortened by 8 bases and J by 2 bases, with 9 bases between the two germline ends. The CDR3 has 13 residues. As for this clone: Its specificity is not known.

TCRdb's copy holds only in-frame clones and misses some; the assay was immunoSEQ multiplex PCR. The table includes 150,000 or so clones, 70% to 90% detected once. The clonotype originates from a man aged 18 to 30 in good health and CMV-seropositive. The V call is TRBV6-5, the J call TRBJ2-2, with a weak D call TRBD1 (5 bases). Material for sequencing was PBMCs. This chain's CDR3 is CASGDSNTGELFF. DNA of the CDR3: TGTGCCAGCGGCGACAGCAACACCGGGGAGCTGTTTTTT.